Listed below are T cell receptor beta chains from one sample, sequenced in a study of T cell repertoires in cytomegalovirus infection. A single record per CDR3 protein comes from TCRdb applying MiXCR to the reads. The sample consists of approximately 250,000 distinct CDR3 sequences, 22% of them appearing once. The sample comprised CD8+ T cells from PBMCs. The receptor set was obtained from a human donor in good health (CMV status not recorded). Some clones in this sample may be carry-over from other donors' samples. CDR3s include the opening cysteine and the closing phenylalanine or tryptophan. The D gene is left open where the match is weak. Clone sizes are given selectively: once, few, many, or a class where the clone is expanded.

v_gene	abundance	j_gene	d_gene	CDR3aa	CDR3nt
TRBV20-1	.	TRBJ1-2	TRBD1	CSASGQGMLVDHGYTF	TGCAGTGCTTCGGGACAGGGGATGTTAGTCGATCATGGCTACACCTTC
TRBV7-6	few	TRBJ1-3	.	CASSISTGDTIYF	TGTGCCAGCAGCATCTCTACGGGGGACACCATATATTTT
TRBV24-1	.	TRBJ1-5	TRBD1	CATSEYGQVQPQHF	TGTGCCACCAGTGAATATGGACAGGTTCAGCCCCAGCATTTT
TRBV28	many	TRBJ2-1	TRBD2	CASSLPTSGGANEQFF	TGTGCCAGCAGTTTACCCACTAGCGGGGGGGCCAATGAGCAGTTCTTC
TRBV5-4	.	TRBJ1-1	TRBD1	CASRFEGQGNTEAFF	TGTGCCAGCAGGTTCGAGGGACAGGGAAACACTGAAGCTTTCTTT
TRBV13	.	TRBJ1-2	.	CASSSTGYGYTF	TGTGCCAGCAGCTCCACAGGGTATGGCTACACCTTC
TRBV6-6	many	TRBJ2-5	TRBD1	CASLPGQGGETQYF	TGTGCCAGCCTTCCTGGACAGGGAGGAGAGACCCAGTACTTC
TRBV20-1	.	TRBJ1-1	.	CSARFDRRNTEAFF	TGCAGTGCTAGATTTGACAGACGGAACACTGAAGCTTTCTTT
TRBV3-1	.	TRBJ1-1	.	CASSQDWIGTEAFF	TGTGCCAGCAGCCAAGATTGGATCGGCACTGAAGCTTTCTTT
TRBV12-3/TRBV12-4	many	TRBJ1-1	.	CASSPDVTANTEAFF	TGTGCCAGCAGTCCCGACGTCACAGCGAACACTGAAGCTTTCTTT
TRBV7-8	many	TRBJ2-7	TRBD2	CASSLEGLAASEQYF	TGTGCCAGCAGCTTAGAGGGACTAGCGGCATCCGAGCAGTACTTC
TRBV6-6	.	TRBJ2-3	.	CASSYVGTDTQYF	TGTGCCAGCAGTTACGTCGGCACAGATACGCAGTATTTT
TRBV7-6	.	TRBJ1-6	TRBD1	CASSRDRENSPLHF	TGTGCCAGCAGCCGTGACAGGGAGAATTCACCCCTCCACTTT
TRBV4-1	.	TRBJ2-1	.	CASRAGPGYNEQFF	TGCGCCAGCAGGGCAGGACCTGGATACAATGAGCAGTTCTTC
TRBV7-6	many	TRBJ2-1	TRBD2	CASSSTSGGANEQFF	TGTGCCAGCAGTTCGACTAGCGGGGGGGCTAATGAGCAGTTCTTC
TRBV7-9	.	TRBJ2-6	TRBD1	CASSSTGGRGANVLTF	TGTGCCAGCAGTTCGACAGGGGGAAGAGGGGCCAACGTCCTGACTTTC
TRBV20-1	many	TRBJ2-7	.	CSARTGSYEQYF	TGCAGTGCTAGAACAGGATCCTACGAGCAGTACTTC
TRBV20-1	few	TRBJ2-2	TRBD2	CSAAGLAGAPTGELFF	TGCAGTGCGGCGGGACTAGCGGGGGCTCCCACCGGGGAGCTGTTTTTT
TRBV19	.	TRBJ1-2	.	CASSGYGYTF	TGTGCCAGTAGTGGCTATGGCTACACCTTC
TRBV20-1	many	TRBJ2-7	.	CSADPPVSYEQYF	TGCAGTGCTGACCCCCCAGTGTCCTACGAGCAGTACTTC
TRBV12-3/TRBV12-4	.	TRBJ1-2	.	CASSHGAPQENAGYTF	TGTGCCAGCAGTCACGGAGCCCCCCAGGAGAACGCTGGCTACACCTTC
TRBV11-3	few	TRBJ2-6	.	CASFTTNPGANVLTF	TGTGCCAGCTTTACTACAAACCCTGGGGCCAACGTCCTGACTTTC
TRBV29-1	few	TRBJ1-1	.	CSVNPGVAEAFF	TGCAGCGTTAATCCAGGGGTGGCTGAAGCTTTCTTT
TRBV2	.	TRBJ2-1	TRBD2	CASTSGGFNEQSF	TGTGCCAGTACTAGCGGGGGGTTCAATGAGCAGTCCTTC
TRBV7-9	many	TRBJ1-2	TRBD1	CASRSGTVGGGYTF	TGTGCCAGCAGATCCGGGACAGTGGGTGGAGGCTACACCTTC
TRBV2	few	TRBJ1-1	.	CASSESRNTEAFF	TGTGCCAGCAGTGAGTCCCGGAACACTGAAGCTTTCTTT
TRBV11-2	few	TRBJ2-7	.	CASSLDSPTGRSEQYF	TGTGCCAGCAGCTTAGACTCTCCGACGGGACGCTCCGAGCAGTACTTC
TRBV2	.	TRBJ2-7	.	CASQEPGHIPYEQYF	TGTGCCAGCCAAGAACCGGGACACATCCCCTACGAGCAGTACTTC
TRBV12-3/TRBV12-4	few	TRBJ2-5	.	CASSLVGPQETQYF	TGTGCCAGCAGTTTGGTGGGGCCCCAAGAGACCCAGTACTTC